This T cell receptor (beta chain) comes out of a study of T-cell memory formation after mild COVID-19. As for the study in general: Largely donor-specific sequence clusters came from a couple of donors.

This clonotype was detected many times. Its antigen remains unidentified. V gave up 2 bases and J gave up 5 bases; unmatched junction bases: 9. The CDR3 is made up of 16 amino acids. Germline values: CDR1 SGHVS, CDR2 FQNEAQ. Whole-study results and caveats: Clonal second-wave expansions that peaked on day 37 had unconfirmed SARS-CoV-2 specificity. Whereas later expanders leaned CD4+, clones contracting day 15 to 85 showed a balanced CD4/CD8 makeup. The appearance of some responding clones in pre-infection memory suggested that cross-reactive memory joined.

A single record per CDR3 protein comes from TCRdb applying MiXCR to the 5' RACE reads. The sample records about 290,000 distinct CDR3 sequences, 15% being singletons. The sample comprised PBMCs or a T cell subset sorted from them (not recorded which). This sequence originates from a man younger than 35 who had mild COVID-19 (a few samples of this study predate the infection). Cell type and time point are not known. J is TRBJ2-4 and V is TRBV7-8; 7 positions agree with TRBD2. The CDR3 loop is CASSLWYSGPENIQYF. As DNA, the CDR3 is TGTGCCAGCAGCTTATGGTATAGCGGGCCCGAAAACATTCAGTACTTC. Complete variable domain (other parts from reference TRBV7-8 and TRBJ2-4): GAGVSQSPRYKVAKRGQDVALRCDPISGHVSLFWYQQALGQGPEFLTYFQNEAQLDKSGLPSDRFFAERPEGSVSTLKIQRTQQEDSAVYLCASSLWYSGPENIQYFGAGTRLSVL.